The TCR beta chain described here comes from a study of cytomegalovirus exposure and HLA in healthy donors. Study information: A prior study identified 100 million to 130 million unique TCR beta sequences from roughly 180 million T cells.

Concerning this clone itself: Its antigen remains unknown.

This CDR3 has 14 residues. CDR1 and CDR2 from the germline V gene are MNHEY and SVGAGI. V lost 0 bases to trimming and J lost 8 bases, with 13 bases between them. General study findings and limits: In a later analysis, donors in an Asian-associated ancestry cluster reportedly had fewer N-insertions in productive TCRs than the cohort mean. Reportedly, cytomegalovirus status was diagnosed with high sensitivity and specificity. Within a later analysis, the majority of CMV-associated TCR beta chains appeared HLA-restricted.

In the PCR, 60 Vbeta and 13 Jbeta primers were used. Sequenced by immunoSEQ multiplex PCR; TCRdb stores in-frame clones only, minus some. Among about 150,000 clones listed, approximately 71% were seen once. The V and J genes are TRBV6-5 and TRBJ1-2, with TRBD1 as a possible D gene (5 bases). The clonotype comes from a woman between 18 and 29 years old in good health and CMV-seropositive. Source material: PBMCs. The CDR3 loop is CASSYSGGSGGYTF. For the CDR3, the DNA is TGTGCCAGCAGTTACTCGGGGGGGAGTGGGGGCTACACCTTC.